Each of the 24 T cell receptor beta chains below was sequenced from the same sample in a study of response to subunit inactivated influenza vaccine. MiXCR was run by TCRdb on the RT-PCR reads, yielding one entry per CDR3 protein. The data hold 700,000 to 800,000 distinct CDR3 sequences, with around 18% observed a single time. Sequenced material: PBMCs from blood, taken 4 to 6 days after vaccination. These receptors were obtained from a man aged 45-65 years who received an inactivated influenza vaccine.

There are a few counts of this clonotype. V and J are TRBV28 and TRBJ2-1; TRBD2 aligns across 8 bases. Germline CDR1 and CDR2: MDHEN and SYDVKM. The CDR3 contains 16 residues. The junction had 14 bases not matched to a gene; V was cut back by 6 bases and J by 7 bases. The CDR3 reads CASSPIRAGELNEQFF. CDR3 DNA sequence: TGTGCCAGCAGCCCCATTCGAGCGGGAGAGCTTAATGAGCAGTTCTTC. Based on the CDR3 plus reference TRBV28 and TRBJ2-1, the full variable domain is DVKVTQSSRYLVKRTGEKVFLECVQDMDHENMFWYRQDPGLGLRLIYFSYDVKMKEKGDIPEGYSVSREKKERFSLILESASTNQTSMYLCASSPIRAGELNEQFFGPGTRLTVL.

This clonotype occurred a few times. V gene TRBV6-4 combines with J gene TRBJ1-5; possibly TRBD1 for D (5 bases). The germline V gene has CDR1 MRHNA and CDR2 SNTAGT. There are 18 residues in the CDR3. The V end was cut by 0 bases, the J end by 6 bases, with 21 bases between. CDR3: CASSDSSTLYRSGQPQHF. The CDR3 coding sequence is TGTGCCAGCAGTGACTCTTCTACGTTATACAGGTCGGGTCAGCCCCAGCATTTT.

This clonotype was counted a few times. The CDR3 protein is CASSLRRKLAGASYEQYF. CDR3 DNA: TGTGCCAGCAGCTTAAGGAGGAAACTAGCGGGAGCCTCCTACGAGCAGTACTTC. The V and J genes are TRBV11-2 and TRBJ2-7, with 11 bases lining up with TRBD2. This CDR3 spans 18 amino acids. Trimming cost V 2 bases and J 0 bases; bases outside gene matches: 9. Per germline, CDR1 SGHAT and CDR2 FQNNGV.

There are a few counts of this clonotype. V and J are TRBV2 and TRBJ2-7; no clear D. This CDR3 is 12 amino acids long. V was cut by 4 bases and J by 6 bases, with 10 bases left in between. CDR1 SNHLY and CDR2 FYNNEI come from the germline V gene. The CDR3: CASSVVRSEQYF. The CDR3 region has the DNA TGTGCCAGCAGTGTGGTACGGTCCGAGCAGTACTTC.

This clonotype was detected many times. This chain joins TRBV20-1 and TRBJ2-1; TRBD2 matches at 13 bases. Germline V gene data show CDR1 as DFQATT and CDR2 as SNEGSKA (reference sequence). This CDR3 region has 15 residues. V lost 2 bases, J lost 9 bases, and 7 bases stayed unmatched. The CDR3: CSARTLAGGPGEQFF. As DNA, the CDR3 is TGCAGTGCTAGAACACTAGCGGGAGGGCCGGGTGAGCAGTTCTTC.

The J gene is TRBJ1-3, the V gene TRBV7-6; no reliable D call. There are 16 residues in the CDR3. In germline, CDR1 is SGHVS, CDR2 FNYEAQ. The ends were cut back, 1 base at V and 2 bases at J, with 12 bases in the middle. The CDR3 reads CASSLEYSSAGNTIYF. CDR3 in DNA: TGTGCCAGCAGCTTAGAGTACAGTAGTGCTGGAAACACCATATATTTT. Drawing the rest from reference TRBV7-6 and TRBJ1-3, the complete variable domain is GAGVSQSPRYKVTKRGQDVALRCDPISGHVSLYWYRQALGQGPEFLTYFNYEAQQDKSGLPNDRFSAERPEGSISTLTIQRTEQRDSAMYRCASSLEYSSAGNTIYFGEGSWLTVV.

The chain employs TRBV20-1 and TRBJ2-6, with no clear D. Germline V gene lookup returns CDR1 DFQATT and CDR2 SNEGSKA (reference sequence). CDR3 length: 13 residues. V was shortened by 6 bases and J by 2 bases, with 8 bases between the two germline ends. CDR3 residues: CSASKAGANVLTF. DNA of the CDR3: TGCAGTGCGTCGAAAGCTGGGGCCAACGTCCTGACTTTC.

This sequence joins TRBV5-1 and TRBJ2-2; D uncertain. CDR1 is SGHRS and CDR2 is YFSETQ in the germline V gene. The ends were cut back, 1 base at V and 0 bases at J, with 7 bases in the middle. The CDR3 runs to 15 residues. The CDR3 bases are TGCGCCAGCAGCTTGTTTCAGGCGAACACCGGGGAGCTGTTTTTT. This translates into CASSLFQANTGELFF. The full variable domain, rest sourced from reference TRBV5-1 and TRBJ2-2, is KAGVTQTPRYLIKTRGQQVTLSCSPISGHRSVSWYQQTPGQGLQFLFEYFSETQRNKGNFPGRFSGRQFSNSRSEMNVSTLELGDSALYLCASSLFQANTGELFFGEGSRLTVL.

This clonotype has just a few counts. The chain employs TRBV20-1 and TRBJ2-1, with 9 bases identical to TRBD2. CDR1 and CDR2 from the germline V gene are DFQATT and SNEGSKA (reference sequence). V lost 7 bases and J lost 5; bases outside the gene matches: 9. CDR3 size: 14 residues. CDR3 coding DNA: TGCAGTGTGTCTGCGGGAGGGAATGACAATGAGCAGTTCTTC. The encoded protein is CSVSAGGNDNEQFF.

At least ten counts were recorded for this clonotype. The chain couples TRBV5-1 to TRBJ2-1; D tentatively fits TRBD1 or TRBD2 (5 bases each). Trimming took off 6 bases at V and 0 bases at J, with 16 bases between the two ends. This CDR3 has 16 residues. Looked up from germline, CDR1 is SGHRS and CDR2 is YFSETQ. The CDR3: CASNEGILSSYNEQFF. CDR3 DNA: TGCGCCAGCAACGAGGGGATCCTTAGCTCCTACAATGAGCAGTTCTTC. Together with reference TRBV5-1 and TRBJ2-1, the CDR3 gives the full variable domain: KAGVTQTPRYLIKTRGQQVTLSCSPISGHRSVSWYQQTPGQGLQFLFEYFSETQRNKGNFPGRFSGRQFSNSRSEMNVSTLELGDSALYLCASNEGILSSYNEQFFGPGTRLTVL.

The chain uses TRBV9 and TRBJ2-7, with 9 bases that match TRBD1. Losses at the gene ends were 0 bases for V and 5 bases for J; bases not matched to a gene: 6. The CDR3 length is 15 residues. Germline CDR1 and CDR2: SGDLS and YYNGEE. CDR3 in DNA: TGTGCCAGCAGCGTAGGAGGGACAGGGTTCCACGAGCAGTACTTC. It codes for CASSVGGTGFHEQYF.

The J gene is TRBJ2-2, the V gene TRBV24-1; 7 positions agree with TRBD1. CDR1 and CDR2 from the germline V gene are KGHDR and SFDVKD. The J segment lost 7 bases and the V segment lost 2 bases, leaving 12 bases of the junction unmatched. The CDR3 covers 17 residues. The CDR3 loop reads CATSDSQGKVISGELFF. The CDR3 DNA is TGTGCCACCAGTGATTCACAGGGGAAAGTCATAAGCGGGGAGCTGTTTTTT.

V is TRBV21-1 and J is TRBJ2-5; the table's D call TRBD2 went unverified against the DNA. TRBV21-1 is noted as a pseudogene. The CDR3 runs 14 residues. This CDR3 is CASSKVGGQETQYF. The CDR3 DNA sequence: TGTGCCAGCAGCAAAGTCGGCGGGCAAGAGACCCAGTACTTC.

The chain joins TRBV28 to TRBJ1-4; TRBD1 is a possible D gene (5 bases). The CDR3 is 15 residues long. Germline V gene sequence: CDR1 MDHEN, CDR2 SYDVKM. The V gene lost 10 bases and the J gene lost 6 bases, with 21 bases spanning the gap. The CDR3 DNA is TGTGCCACCACCCCCGGGACCGGGACGTATGAAAAACTGTTTTTT. Amino acids: CATTPGTGTYEKLFF. The full variable domain, rest sourced from reference TRBV28 and TRBJ1-4, is DVKVTQSSRYLVKRTGEKVFLECVQDMDHENMFWYRQDPGLGLRLIYFSYDVKMKEKGDIPEGYSVSREKKERFSLILESASTNQTSMYLCATTPGTGTYEKLFFGSGTQLSVL.

The V call is TRBV20-1, the J call TRBJ1-2, with a possible D match to TRBD1 (5 bases). This CDR3 has 13 residues. Germline values: CDR1 DFQATT, CDR2 SNEGSKA (reference sequence). V was shortened by 4 bases and J by 8 bases, with 17 bases between the two germline ends. The CDR3 DNA reads as TGCAGTGCTACCCGCGCCCTCAGGGAGGGCTACACCTTC. Its protein product is CSATRALREGYTF.

This clonotype occurred many times. This chain links TRBV29-1 with TRBJ2-5; D unresolved. Germline loops: CDR1 SQVTM, CDR2 ANQGSEA. V was pared by 3 bases and J by 1 base, with 15 bases between. The CDR3 contains 15 residues. The CDR3 region is CSVDVGFGPQETQYF. DNA for the CDR3: TGCAGCGTTGACGTGGGTTTTGGCCCCCAAGAGACCCAGTACTTC.

This chain connects TRBV10-3 to TRBJ2-1; D may match TRBD1 or TRBD2 (5 bases each). Trimming pared 0 bases from V and 5 bases from J, leaving 14 bases between. This CDR3 comprises 16 residues. Per germline, CDR1 ENHRY and CDR2 SYGVKD. CDR3 in DNA: TGTGCCATCAGTGAGTCGATCGGGACGGTGAACAATGAGCAGTTCTTC. This codes for CAISESIGTVNNEQFF.

In its sample, this clonotype was seen a few times. The chain carries TRBV6-2 or TRBV6-3 and TRBJ2-3; tentative D call: TRBD1 (6 bases). Germline values: CDR1 MNHEY, CDR2 SVGEGT. V dropped 5 bases and J dropped 4 bases, with 13 bases sitting between them. This CDR3 contains 14 residues. CDR3 sequence (DNA): TGTGCCAGCAGTCCACAGGGTAACTCAGATACGCAGTATTTT. Translated: CASSPQGNSDTQYF.

This clonotype appeared a few times. V usage is TRBV9 and J usage is TRBJ1-1; 8 nucleotides line up with TRBD1. This CDR3 comprises 15 residues. Germline CDR1 is SGDLS and CDR2 is YYNGEE. Germline trimming cut 0 bases from V and 3 bases from J; bases unmatched to any gene: 4. Written as DNA, the CDR3 is TGTGCCAGCAGCGTAGGAGGGACAGGAGACACTGAAGCTTTCTTT. It yields the protein CASSVGGTGDTEAFF.

The chain has TRBV7-9 and TRBJ1-1; perhaps TRBD1 as D (5 bases). The CDR3 spans 14 residues. Germline assignment: CDR1 SEHNR and CDR2 FQNEAQ (reference sequence). Trimming removed 7 bases from V and 3 bases from J, with 15 bases in between. Written as DNA, the CDR3 is TGTGCCAGCACCCAACCCCCAGGGTACACTGAAGCTTTCTTT. Protein product: CASTQPPGYTEAFF. The full variable domain, completed using reference TRBV7-9 and TRBJ1-1, is DTGVSQNPRHKITKRGQNVTFRCDPISEHNRLYWYRQTLGQGPEFLTYFQNEAQLEKSRLLSDRFSAERPKGSFSTLEIQRTEQGDSAMYLCASTQPPGYTEAFFGQGTRLTVV.

This rearrangement joins TRBV6-2 or TRBV6-3 to TRBJ1-1, with D tentatively TRBD1 (5 bases). CDR1 is MNHEY, CDR2 SVGEGT, per germline. The CDR3 covers 14 residues. Trimming pared 8 bases from V and 0 bases from J, leaving 13 bases between. In nucleotides, the CDR3 is TGTGCCAGCTCTAGGTGGGGGGTGAACACTGAAGCTTTCTTT. It encodes CASSRWGVNTEAFF.

Ten or more counts support this clonotype. The CDR3 DNA reads TGTGCCAGCAGCCTCGGGCTAGCGAGGAATGAGCAGTTCTTC. Amino acids: CASSLGLARNEQFF. The genes are TRBV12-3 or TRBV12-4 and TRBJ2-1, with D possibly TRBD2 on 6 matching bases. This CDR3 region has 14 residues. Trimming removed 6 bases at V and 7 bases at J, with 16 bases between.

This clonotype was recorded at least ten times. The rearrangement uses TRBV5-8 and TRBJ2-3; D not certain. The ends were cut back, 7 bases at V and 2 bases at J, with 17 bases in the middle. Germline V gene data show CDR1 as SGHTS and CDR2 as YDEGEE. The CDR3 runs 15 residues. The CDR3 region has the DNA TGTGCCAGCTGGGTGCGGATTCAAAACACAGATACGCAGTATTTT. This gives the protein CASWVRIQNTDTQYF.

The rearrangement joins TRBV5-8 to TRBJ1-1, with 7 bases fitting TRBD1. CDR1 SGHTS and CDR2 YDEGEE come from the germline V gene. The CDR3 runs to 12 residues. V gave up 4 bases and J gave up 7 bases; unmatched junction bases: 4. The CDR3 reads CASSRHRGEAFF. The CDR3 DNA is TGTGCCAGCAGCCGCCACAGGGGTGAAGCTTTCTTT.